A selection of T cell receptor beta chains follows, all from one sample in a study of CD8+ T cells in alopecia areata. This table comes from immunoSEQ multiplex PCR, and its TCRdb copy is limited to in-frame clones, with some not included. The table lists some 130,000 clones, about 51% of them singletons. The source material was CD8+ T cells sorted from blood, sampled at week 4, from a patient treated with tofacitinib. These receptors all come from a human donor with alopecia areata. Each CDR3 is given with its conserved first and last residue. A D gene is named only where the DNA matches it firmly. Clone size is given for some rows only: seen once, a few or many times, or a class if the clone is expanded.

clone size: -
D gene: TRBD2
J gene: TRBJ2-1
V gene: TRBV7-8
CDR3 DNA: TGTGCCAGCAGCCCACCCGGGACTAGATACAATGAGCAGTTCTTC
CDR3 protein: CASSPPGTRYNEQFF

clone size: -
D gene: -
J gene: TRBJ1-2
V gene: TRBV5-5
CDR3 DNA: TGTGCCAGCAGCGCCGAGCCGCGGGTGAACTATGGCTACACCTTC
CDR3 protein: CASSAEPRVNYGYTF

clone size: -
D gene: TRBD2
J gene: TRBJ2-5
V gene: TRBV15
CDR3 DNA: TGTGCCACCGCCCTAGCGGCCCAAGAGACCCAGTACTTC
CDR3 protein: CATALAAQETQYF

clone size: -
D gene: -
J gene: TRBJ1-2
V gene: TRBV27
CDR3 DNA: TGTGCCAGCAGTTTAGCCTCGGGTTCTGGCTACACCTTC
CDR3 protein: CASSLASGSGYTF

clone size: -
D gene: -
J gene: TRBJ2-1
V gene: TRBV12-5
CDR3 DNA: TGTGCTAGTGGTGACGACTTGGTCTTC
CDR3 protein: CASGDDLVF

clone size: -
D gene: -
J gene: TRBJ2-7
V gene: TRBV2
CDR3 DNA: TGTGCCAGCAGGGGACCCTACGAGCAGTACTTC
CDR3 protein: CASRGPYEQYF

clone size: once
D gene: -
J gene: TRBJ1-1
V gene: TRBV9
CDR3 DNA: TGTGCCAGCAGCGCTAGGGACGGGTGGAACACTGAAGCTTTCTTT
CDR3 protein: CASSARDGWNTEAFF

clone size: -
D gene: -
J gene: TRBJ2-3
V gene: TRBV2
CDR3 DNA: TGTGTTAAAGGGAGCTCAGATACGCAGTATTTT
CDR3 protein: CVKGSSDTQYF

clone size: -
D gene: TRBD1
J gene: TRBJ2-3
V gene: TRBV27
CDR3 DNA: TGTGCCAGCAGTTCCCCCCGGGACAGGGGTCTGCATACGCAGTATTTT
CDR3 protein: CASSSPRDRGLHTQYF

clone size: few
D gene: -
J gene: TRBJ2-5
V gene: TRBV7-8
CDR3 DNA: TGTGCCAGCAGCTTAGCGCGGGAGACCCAGTACTTC
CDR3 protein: CASSLARETQYF

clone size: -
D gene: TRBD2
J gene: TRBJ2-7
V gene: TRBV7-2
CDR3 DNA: TGTGCCAGCAGCTCGGGACTAGCTTGGGAGCAGTACTTC
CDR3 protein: CASSSGLAWEQYF

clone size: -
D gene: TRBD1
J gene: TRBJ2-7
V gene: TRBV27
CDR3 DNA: TGTGCCAGCAGTATATCACCCGGGACAGCCTCCTACGAGCAGTACTTC
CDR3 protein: CASSISPGTASYEQYF

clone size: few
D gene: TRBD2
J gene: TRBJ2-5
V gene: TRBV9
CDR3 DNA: TGTGCCAGCAGCGTAGAGACGGCTAGCGGGGTCCAAGAGACCCAGTACTTC
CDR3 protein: CASSVETASGVQETQYF

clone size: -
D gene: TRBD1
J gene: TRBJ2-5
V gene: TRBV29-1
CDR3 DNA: TGCAGCGTTGAAGGGGACAGGGAGGAGACCCAGTACTTC
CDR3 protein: CSVEGDREETQYF

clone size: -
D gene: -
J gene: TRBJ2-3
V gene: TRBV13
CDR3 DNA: TGTGCCAGCAGCACCCGGACAGATACGCAGTATTTT
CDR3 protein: CASSTRTDTQYF

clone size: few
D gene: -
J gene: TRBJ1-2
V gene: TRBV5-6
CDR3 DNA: TGTGCCAGCAGCTTGGTGGGCGCCGGCGGCTACACCTTC
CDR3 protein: CASSLVGAGGYTF

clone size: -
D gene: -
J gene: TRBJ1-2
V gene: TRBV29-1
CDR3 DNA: TGCAGCGTTGTTGGATCGCAGGCTGGCTACACCTTC
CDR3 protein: CSVVGSQAGYTF

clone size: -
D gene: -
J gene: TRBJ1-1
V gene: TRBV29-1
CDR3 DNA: TGCAGCGCCCGACAGGAAACGGCTGAAGCTTTCTTT
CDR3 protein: CSARQETAEAFF

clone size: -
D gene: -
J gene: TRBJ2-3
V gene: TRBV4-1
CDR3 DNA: TGCGCCAGCAAGAGGGAGCTAAGGGGGGGGGATACGCAGTATTTT
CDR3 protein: CASKRELRGGDTQYF

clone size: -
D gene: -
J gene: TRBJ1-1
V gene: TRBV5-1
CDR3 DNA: TGCGCCAGCAGCCCATCATGGGGGGACACTGAAGCTTTCTTT
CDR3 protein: CASSPSWGDTEAFF

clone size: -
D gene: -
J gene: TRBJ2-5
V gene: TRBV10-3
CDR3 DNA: TGTGCCATCAGTGAGTCGTTCTCGGCAGGCCAAGAGACCCAGTACTTC
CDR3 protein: CAISESFSAGQETQYF

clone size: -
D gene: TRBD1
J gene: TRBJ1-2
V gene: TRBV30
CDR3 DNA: TGTGCCGTAGGGACAGGGAATGGCTACACCTTC
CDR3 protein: CAVGTGNGYTF

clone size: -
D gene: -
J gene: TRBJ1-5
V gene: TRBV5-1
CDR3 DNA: TGCGCCAGCAGCTTGGACGGCGATAGCAATCAGCCCCAGCATTTT
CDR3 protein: CASSLDGDSNQPQHF

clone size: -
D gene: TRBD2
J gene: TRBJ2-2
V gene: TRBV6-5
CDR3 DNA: TGTGCCAGCAATAAGCGGGGCGGCACCGGGGAGCTGTTTTTT
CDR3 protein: CASNKRGGTGELFF

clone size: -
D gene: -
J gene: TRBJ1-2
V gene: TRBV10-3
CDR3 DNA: TGTGCCATTCCCGGACCGGTCGATGGCTACACCTTC
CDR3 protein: CAIPGPVDGYTF

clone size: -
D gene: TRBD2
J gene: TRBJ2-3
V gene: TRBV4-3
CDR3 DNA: TGCGCCAGCAGCCCCACTAGCGGGGGGGAGCTAGATACGCAGTATTTT
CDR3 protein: CASSPTSGGELDTQYF

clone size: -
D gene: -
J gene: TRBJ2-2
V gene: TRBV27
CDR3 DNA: TGTGCCAGTACTTCTTTGGGGAACACCGGGGAGCCGTTTTTT
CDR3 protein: CASTSLGNTGEPFF

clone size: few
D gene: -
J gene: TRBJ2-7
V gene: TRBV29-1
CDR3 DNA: TGCAGCGTTGAGGCAGGGCCGGTAGGGTCCTACGAGCAGTACTTC
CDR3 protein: CSVEAGPVGSYEQYF

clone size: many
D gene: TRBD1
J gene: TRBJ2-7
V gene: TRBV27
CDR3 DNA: TGTGCCAGCGGCTTTGTGGGACAGGGGCCCGAGCAGTACTTC
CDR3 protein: CASGFVGQGPEQYF

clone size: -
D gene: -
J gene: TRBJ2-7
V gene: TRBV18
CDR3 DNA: TGTGCCAGCTCACCCAGGGACGGCTACGAGCAGTACTTC
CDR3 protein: CASSPRDGYEQYF

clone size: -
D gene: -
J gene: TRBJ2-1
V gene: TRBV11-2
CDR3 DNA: TGTGCCAGCAGCTTAGTGGGGCACGAGTTCTTC
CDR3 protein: CASSLVGHEFF

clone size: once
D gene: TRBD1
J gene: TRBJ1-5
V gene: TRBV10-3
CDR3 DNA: TGTGCCATCAGTGAAGGACAGGAACGAGGTCAGCCCCAGCATTTT
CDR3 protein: CAISEGQERGQPQHF

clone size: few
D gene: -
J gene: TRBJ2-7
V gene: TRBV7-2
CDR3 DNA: TGTGCCAGCAGCTTAGTCGATCTCTACGAGCAGTACTTC
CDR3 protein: CASSLVDLYEQYF

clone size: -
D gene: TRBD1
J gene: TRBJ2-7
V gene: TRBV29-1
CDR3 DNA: TGCAGCGCCGAGGGGGACAGAGGCCCCTACGAGCAGTACTTC
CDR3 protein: CSAEGDRGPYEQYF

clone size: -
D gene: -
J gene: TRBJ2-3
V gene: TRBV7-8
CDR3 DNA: TGTGCCAGCAGCTTAGGTGGGGGGGCGACCGATACGCAGTATTTT
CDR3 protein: CASSLGGGATDTQYF

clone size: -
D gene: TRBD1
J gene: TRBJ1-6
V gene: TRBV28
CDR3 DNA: TGTGCCAGCGGGGACAGTTGGAATTCACCCCTCCACTTT
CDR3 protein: CASGDSWNSPLHF

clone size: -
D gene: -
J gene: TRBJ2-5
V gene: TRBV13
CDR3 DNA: TGTGCCAGCAGCTTCAGGGAGCAAGAGACCCAGTACTTC
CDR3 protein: CASSFREQETQYF

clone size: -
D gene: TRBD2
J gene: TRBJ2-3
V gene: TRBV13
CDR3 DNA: TGTGCCAGCAGCCCTACTAGTCTAGCGGGGGATACGCAGTATTTT
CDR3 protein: CASSPTSLAGDTQYF

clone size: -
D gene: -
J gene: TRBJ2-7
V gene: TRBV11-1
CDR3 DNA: TGTGCCAGCAGCCCTGGGCCAAACTACGAGCAGTACTTC
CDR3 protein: CASSPGPNYEQYF

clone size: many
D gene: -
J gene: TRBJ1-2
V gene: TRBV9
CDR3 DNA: TGTGCCAGCAGCGACGGACGATATGGCTACACCTTC
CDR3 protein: CASSDGRYGYTF

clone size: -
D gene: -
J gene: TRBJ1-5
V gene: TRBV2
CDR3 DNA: TGTGCCAGCAGTGAGGTGACAGTAGATCAGCCCCAGCATTTT
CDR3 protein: CASSEVTVDQPQHF

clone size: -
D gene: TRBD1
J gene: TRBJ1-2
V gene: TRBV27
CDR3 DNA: TGTGCCAGCAGTTTAGTTAGTACAGGGGAGGTTGGCTACACCTTC
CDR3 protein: CASSLVSTGEVGYTF

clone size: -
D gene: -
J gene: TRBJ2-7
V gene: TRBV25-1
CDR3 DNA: TGTGCCAGCAGTTACAGCCCCTACGAGCAGTACTTC
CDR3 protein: CASSYSPYEQYF

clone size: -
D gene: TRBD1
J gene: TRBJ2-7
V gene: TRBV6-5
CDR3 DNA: TGTGCCAGCAGCCCCGGGACAGGGGGCCACGAGCAGTACTTC
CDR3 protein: CASSPGTGGHEQYF

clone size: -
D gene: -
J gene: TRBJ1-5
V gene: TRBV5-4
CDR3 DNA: TGTGCCAGCAGCTTGGCGGGGGCCACGAATCAGCCCCAGCATTTT
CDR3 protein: CASSLAGATNQPQHF

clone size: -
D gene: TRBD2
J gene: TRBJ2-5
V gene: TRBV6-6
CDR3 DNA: TGTGCCAGCAGTTATATGTCTAGCGGGGGTCAAGAGACCCAGTACTTC
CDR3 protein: CASSYMSSGGQETQYF

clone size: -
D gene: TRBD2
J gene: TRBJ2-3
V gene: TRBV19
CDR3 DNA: TGTGCCAGTGTGGGACTAGCGACAACAGATACGCAGTATTTT
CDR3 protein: CASVGLATTDTQYF

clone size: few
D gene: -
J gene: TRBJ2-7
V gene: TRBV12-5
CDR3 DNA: TGTGCTAGTGGTTTGTTCATCAGGGGACTGGACGAGCAGTACTTC
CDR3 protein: CASGLFIRGLDEQYF

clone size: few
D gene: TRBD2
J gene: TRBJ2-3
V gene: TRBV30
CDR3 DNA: TGTGCCTGGAGTGTAACGGGGGGGGCAGATACGCAGTATTTT
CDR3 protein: CAWSVTGGADTQYF

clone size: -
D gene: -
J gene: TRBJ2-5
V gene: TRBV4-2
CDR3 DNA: TGTGCCAGCAGCCAACCCATCGGCGGGGAAAGACAAGAGACCCAGTACTTC
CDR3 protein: CASSQPIGGERQETQYF

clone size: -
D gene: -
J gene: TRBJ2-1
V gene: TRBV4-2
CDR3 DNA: TGTGCCAGCAGCCAAGAGCCGATCGATGAGCAGTTCTTC
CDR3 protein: CASSQEPIDEQFF

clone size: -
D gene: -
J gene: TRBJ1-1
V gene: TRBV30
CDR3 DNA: TGTGCCTGGAGGGACTTTGGCGGGGCTTTCTTT
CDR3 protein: CAWRDFGGAFF

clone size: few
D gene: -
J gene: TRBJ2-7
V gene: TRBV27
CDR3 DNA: TGTGCCAGCAGTTTATCCGCAGACTCCTACGAGCAGTACTTC
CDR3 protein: CASSLSADSYEQYF

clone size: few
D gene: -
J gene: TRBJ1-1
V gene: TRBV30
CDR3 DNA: TGTGCCTGGAATCCGGGGGGTGCTGAAGCTTTCTTT
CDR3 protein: CAWNPGGAEAFF

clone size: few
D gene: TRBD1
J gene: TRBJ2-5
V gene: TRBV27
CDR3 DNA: TGTGCCAGCAGTTGGACAGGGGGGGAAGAGACCCAGTACTTC
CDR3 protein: CASSWTGGEETQYF

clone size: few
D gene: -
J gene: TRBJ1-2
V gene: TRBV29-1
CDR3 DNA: TGCAGCGTTGAACGCTATGGCTACACCTTC
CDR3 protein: CSVERYGYTF

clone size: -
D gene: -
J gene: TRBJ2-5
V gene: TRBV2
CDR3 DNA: TGTGCCAGCAGTCCCGGGGAGTTTGCGTTCGAGACCCAGTACTTC
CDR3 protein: CASSPGEFAFETQYF

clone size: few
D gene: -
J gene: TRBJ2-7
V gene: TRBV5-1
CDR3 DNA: TGCGCCAGCAGCTTGGGACCTACGGAGCAGTACTTC
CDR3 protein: CASSLGPTEQYF